The TCR beta chain described here comes from a study of PD-L1 blockade in urothelial cancer. Study-wide findings and caveats: Pretreatment TCR clonality in blood, when below the median, was predictive of better survival.

Sequenced by immunoSEQ multiplex PCR; TCRdb stores in-frame clones only, minus some. In the table there are approximately 32,000 clones, around 83% of which are singletons. Turning to this clone: Its antigen is unidentified.

Germline V gene data show CDR1 as SGHTA and CDR2 as FQGTGA. This CDR3 comprises 15 residues. Trimming at V came to 0 bases and at J to 5 bases, leaving 4 bases not matched to a gene. The J gene is TRBJ2-3, the V gene TRBV7-3; 8 bases are shared with TRBD2. This clonotype was obtained from a man aged 60 to 75 with urothelial cancer. Sample: PBMCs, taken around atezolizumab (anti-PD-L1) treatment. The CDR3 is CASSLTSGAVDTQYF. The CDR3 DNA is TGTGCCAGCAGCTTAACTAGCGGGGCGGTAGATACGCAGTATTTT.